Listed here are 5 T cell receptor beta chains from one sample, sequenced in a study of blood T cells in healthy people across ages. Next came a second PCR, run for roughly 6 to 11 cycles, which used a sample-barcoded 5' primer along with a J-beta primer mix. TCRdb redid the calling of the 5' RACE reads with MiXCR, one entry per CDR3 protein. Among roughly 1,100,000 distinct CDR3 sequences, approximately 25% were seen once, and the ten largest hold approximately 0.7%. The same sample was also studied in work on T cells of mothers and their children.

The sample was blood. These receptors all stem from a girl aged 2 to 10 in good health.

CDR3 coding DNA: TGTGCCAGCAGTCCCAATACGGGGAGGTTTCAGCCCCAGCATTTT. This encodes CASSPNTGRFQPQHF. The J gene is TRBJ1-5, the V gene TRBV6-1; no reliable D call. The V end lost 5 bases, the J end lost 6 bases, and 17 bases lay between the germline ends. Germline V gene data show CDR1 as MNHNS and CDR2 as SASEGT. The CDR3 is 15 residues long.

This chain connects TRBV4-2 to TRBJ2-7; TRBD2 might be the D (5 bases). Germline lookup yields CDR1 LGHNA and CDR2 YNFKEQ. The CDR3 runs 13 residues. V was pared by 6 bases and J by 6 bases, with 15 bases between. The CDR3 loop is CASSSGSASEQYF. The CDR3 nucleotides are TGTGCCAGCAGTTCGGGATCCGCCTCCGAGCAGTACTTC.

The V call is TRBV7-3, the J call TRBJ1-1; TRBD1 is a possible D gene (5 bases). This CDR3 region has 15 residues. Trimming pared 1 base from V and 4 bases from J, leaving 13 bases between. CDR1 SGHTA and CDR2 FQGTGA come from the germline V gene. The chain's CDR3 is CASSLIPQGSTEAFF. Written as DNA, the CDR3 is TGTGCCAGCAGCTTAATCCCCCAGGGAAGCACTGAAGCTTTCTTT.

The V and J genes are TRBV10-3 and TRBJ2-2; 11 bases are shared with TRBD1. CDR1 is ENHRY, CDR2 SYGVKD, per germline. The CDR3 has 15 amino acids. V trimming: 2 bases; J trimming: 6 bases; junction bases outside the gene matches: 2. CDR3 sequence (DNA): TGTGCCATCAGTGAGAAGGGACAGGGGGCCGGGGAGCTGTTTTTT. Its protein product is CAISEKGQGAGELFF.

This clonotype was observed a few times. CDR3 sequence (DNA): TGCAGTGCTCTCCGAGAGAACCTCTACGAGCAGTACTTC. As protein: CSALRENLYEQYF. The chain couples TRBV20-1 to TRBJ2-7; no clear D gene. CDR3 length: 13 amino acids. Trimming took off 5 bases at V and 3 bases at J, with 14 bases between the two ends. CDR1 and CDR2 from the germline V gene are DFQATT and SNEGSKA (reference sequence).